Listed here are 23 T cell receptor beta chains from one sample, sequenced in a study of post-analysis software for immune sequencing data. The study's findings and limits: About 5 TRBV segments (TRBV5-6, TRBV5-1 and TRBV20-1 among them) occurred more frequently in patients than in controls.

Antigen specificity for these receptors is unknown. The authors incorporated unique molecular identifiers into the TCR beta cDNA libraries. From the PCR reads, TCRdb called clonotypes with MiXCR, one entry per CDR3 protein. The table lists 700,000 to 800,000 distinct CDR3 sequences, 25% to 30% of them singletons. Material: blood. Receptor source: a girl aged 5 to 17 with multiple sclerosis.

This clonotype was picked up a small number of times. The J gene is TRBJ2-3, the V gene TRBV5-6; 10 nucleotides match TRBD2. Germline values: CDR1 SGHDT, CDR2 YYEEEE. With 4 bases clipped from V and 5 bases from J, the junction kept 10 bases outside the gene matches. The CDR3 has 16 residues. The DNA for the CDR3 is TGTGCCAGCAGCCCGCTGGTAGCGGGAGGAATAGATACGCAGTATTTT. Protein sequence: CASSPLVAGGIDTQYF.

The chain is built from TRBV3-1 and TRBJ2-1; 11 nucleotides agree with TRBD2. After removal of 2 bases from V and 9 bases from J, the junction contained 6 bases not matched to a gene. Germline V gene data show CDR1 as LGHDT and CDR2 as YNNKEL (reference sequence). The CDR3 runs 15 residues. The CDR3 spells CASSQNSGRATEQFF. DNA for the CDR3: TGTGCCAGCAGCCAAAATAGCGGGAGGGCCACTGAGCAGTTCTTC.

CDR3 amino acids: CASSWGDRTQPQHF. The CDR3 bases are TGTGCCAGCAGCTGGGGGGATAGAACTCAGCCCCAGCATTTT. The J gene is TRBJ1-5, the V gene TRBV7-9; D possibly corresponds to TRBD1 (5 bases). Germline CDR1 reads SEHNR; CDR2 reads FQNEAQ (reference sequence). The CDR3 spans 14 residues. The ends were cut back, 4 bases at V and 6 bases at J, with 13 bases in the middle. The full variable domain, with the rest looked up from reference TRBV7-9 and TRBJ1-5, is DTGVSQNPRHKITKRGQNVTFRCDPISEHNRLYWYRQTLGQGPEFLTYFQNEAQLEKSRLLSDRFSAERPKGSFSTLEIQRTEQGDSAMYLCASSWGDRTQPQHFGDGTRLSIL.

The table lists this clonotype with a few counts. The V call is TRBV15, the J call TRBJ1-5, with TRBD1 matching over 9 bases. CDR1 is LNHNV and CDR2 is YYDKDF in the germline V gene (reference sequence). Trimming took 0 bases from V and 6 from J; bases not matched to a gene: 6. CDR3 length equals 16 residues. CDR3 in amino acids: CATSRERTGVGQPQHF. CDR3 nucleotide sequence: TGTGCCACCAGCAGAGAGCGGACAGGGGTAGGTCAGCCCCAGCATTTT. The variable domain in full, completed from reference TRBV15 and TRBJ1-5, reads DAMVIQNPRYQVTQFGKPVTLSCSQTLNHNVMYWYQQKSSQAPKLLFHYYDKDFNNEADTPDNFQSRRPNTSFCFLDIRSPGLGDTAMYLCATSRERTGVGQPQHFGDGTRLSIL.

The chain links TRBV2 to TRBJ2-7; D may be TRBD1 or TRBD2 (6 bases each). Germline CDR1 and CDR2: SNHLY and FYNNEI. V lost 7 bases to trimming and J lost 0 bases, with 22 bases between them. This CDR3 has 17 amino acids. CDR3 protein: CASTDSLGGPSSYEQYF. CDR3 sequence (DNA): TGTGCCAGCACCGACAGTCTAGGGGGGCCATCCTCCTACGAGCAGTACTTC.

This clonotype was detected a few times. The CDR3 bases are TGTGCCGGAGCGACTGGACAGGGCTCGACCAAAAACATTCAGTACTTC. Its protein product is CAGATGQGSTKNIQYF. V gene TRBV7-9 combines with J gene TRBJ2-4, with 8 bases lining up with TRBD1. CDR3 length: 16 amino acids. V gave up 11 bases and J gave up 2 bases; unmatched junction bases: 14. Germline V gene lookup returns CDR1 SEHNR and CDR2 FQNEAQ (reference sequence).

The chain joins TRBV7-2 to TRBJ1-1, with TRBD1 as a possible D gene (5 bases). Trimming removed 5 bases at V and 4 bases at J, with 14 bases between. Germline V gene sequence: CDR1 SGHTA, CDR2 FQGNSA. The CDR3 runs 14 residues. Here the CDR3 DNA reads TGTGCCAGCAGCACTTGGACTGGGGGCACTGAAGCTTTCTTT. Residues: CASSTWTGGTEAFF.

This chain connects TRBV6-2 or TRBV6-3 to TRBJ1-4; 10 bases fit TRBD1. Per the germline V gene, CDR1 is MNHEY and CDR2 is SVGEGT. V lost 1 base and J lost 5; bases outside the gene matches: 4. The CDR3 extends over 16 amino acids. CDR3 sequence reads: CASSYWGQGKNEKLFF. In DNA, the CDR3 is TGTGCCAGCAGTTACTGGGGACAGGGGAAGAATGAAAAACTGTTTTTT.

The V and J genes are TRBV27 and TRBJ1-2, with TRBD1 as a possible D gene (6 bases). Germline CDR1 reads MNHEY; CDR2 reads SMNVEV (reference sequence). The CDR3 runs 15 residues. The V end was cut by 4 bases, the J end by 0 bases, with 12 bases between. The CDR3 coding sequence is TGTGCCAGCAGTTCCCAGGGGACCCCTAACTATGGCTACACCTTC. The encoded protein is CASSSQGTPNYGYTF.

The chain employs TRBV4-1 and TRBJ1-4; the D is unclear. The CDR3 runs 10 residues. Per germline, CDR1 MGHRA and CDR2 YSYEKL. Trimming removed 6 bases from V and 9 bases from J, with 5 bases in between. The CDR3 DNA sequence: TGCGCCAGCAGTGGTAAAAAACTGTTTTTT. Translated, it gives CASSGKKLFF.

This clonotype was picked up many times. This rearrangement joins TRBV5-6 to TRBJ2-7; D gene uncertain. Trimming took off 2 bases at V and 3 bases at J, with 9 bases between the two ends. Looked up from germline, CDR1 is SGHDT and CDR2 is YYEEEE. CDR3 length: 13 amino acids. In DNA form, the CDR3 reads TGTGCCAGCAGCTTTGCGGATTACTACGAGCAGTACTTC. Translated, it gives CASSFADYYEQYF.

The chain is built from TRBV28 and TRBJ2-7; TRBD2 matches 14 bases. This CDR3 has 18 amino acids. Germline V gives CDR1 MDHEN, CDR2 SYDVKM. Germline trimming cut 7 bases from V and 2 bases from J; bases unmatched to any gene: 13. CDR3 in amino acids: CASTRPGLAGATTYEQYF. As DNA, the CDR3 is TGTGCCAGCACGCGACCGGGACTAGCGGGAGCTACAACCTACGAGCAGTACTTC.

The chain uses TRBV7-9 and TRBJ1-5; D is undetermined. This CDR3 region has 15 residues. CDR1 is SEHNR, CDR2 FQNEAQ, per germline (reference sequence). Trimming took 3 bases from V and 3 from J, leaving 12 bases between them. CDR3 loop: CASSFGTADNQPQHF. CDR3 nucleotide sequence: TGTGCCAGCAGCTTTGGAACGGCCGACAATCAGCCCCAGCATTTT.

This sequence joins TRBV2 and TRBJ1-5; D gene unclear. V was trimmed by 4 bases and J by 0 bases, leaving 16 bases between them. From germline, CDR1 is SNHLY and CDR2 FYNNEI. The CDR3 consists of 17 residues. CDR3 amino acids: CASSGFSVHSSNQPQHF. CDR3 nucleotide sequence: TGTGCCAGCAGTGGGTTTTCGGTTCACTCTAGCAATCAGCCCCAGCATTTT.

The V and J genes are TRBV12-3 or TRBV12-4 and TRBJ1-5, with D hard to call. The CDR3 length is 14 residues. V was trimmed by 3 bases and J by 1 base, leaving 7 bases between them. The CDR3 reads CASSFLGSNQPQHF. As DNA, the CDR3 is TGTGCCAGCAGTTTTCTGGGGAGCAATCAGCCCCAGCATTTT.

The chain combines TRBV29-1 with TRBJ1-4; no firm D call. The CDR3 length is 12 residues. CDR1 and CDR2 (germline): SQVTM, ANQGSEA. V lost 8 bases and J lost 7, with 14 bases in between. DNA for the CDR3: TGCAGCTGGGCGGGGTCGGGTGAAAAACTGTTTTTT. Translation: CSWAGSGEKLFF. The variable domain in full, completed from reference TRBV29-1 and TRBJ1-4, reads SAVISQKPSRDICQRGTSLTIQCQVDSQVTMMFWYRQQPGQSLTLIATANQGSEATYESGFVIDKFPISRPNLTFSTLTVSNMSPEDSSIYLCSWAGSGEKLFFGSGTQLSVL.

The sample holds one count of this clonotype. The rearrangement links TRBV20-1 to TRBJ2-1; TRBD2 is a possible D gene (5 bases). This CDR3 is built from 16 residues. Germline-derived CDR1 and CDR2 are DFQATT and SNEGSKA (reference sequence). Trimming took off 2 bases at V and 0 bases at J, with 14 bases between the two ends. Here the CDR3 DNA reads TGCAGTGCTAGACCTACTAGGCGTAGCTCCTACAATGAGCAGTTCTTC. The encoded protein is CSARPTRRSSYNEQFF.

CDR3 sequence reads: CAISEIRGAGANVLTF. CDR3 DNA sequence: TGTGCCATCAGTGAGATCCGAGGGGCTGGGGCCAACGTCCTGACTTTC. J is TRBJ2-6 and V is TRBV10-3, with D perhaps matching TRBD1 or TRBD2 (5 bases each). V was pared by 2 bases and J by 2 bases, with 10 bases between. The CDR3 length is 16 residues. Germline V gene data show CDR1 as ENHRY and CDR2 as SYGVKD.

This clonotype was recorded many times. The chain has TRBV5-6 and TRBJ1-1; D unresolved. CDR3 length: 11 amino acids. Germline V gene lookup returns CDR1 SGHDT and CDR2 YYEEEE. The V and J ends lost 2 bases and 6 bases respectively, with 5 bases between them. The CDR3 region has the DNA TGTGCCAGCAGCTTAGGGCCTGAAGCTTTCTTT. This translates into CASSLGPEAFF.

This clonotype turned up a few times. This chain joins TRBV20-1 and TRBJ2-3; TRBD2 matches at 11 bases. Germline CDR1 is DFQATT and CDR2 is SNEGSKA (reference sequence). V trimming: 6 bases; J trimming: 3 bases; junction bases outside the gene matches: 11. CDR3 length: 16 residues. Here the CDR3 DNA reads TGCAGTGCGCCCAGACTAGCGGGGTTGGGAACAGATACGCAGTATTTT. Amino acid sequence: CSAPRLAGLGTDTQYF.

The chain carries TRBV7-2 and TRBJ1-2, with 10 nucleotides matching TRBD1. Germline CDR1 and CDR2: SGHTA and FQGNSA. The V gene end was trimmed by 0 bases and the J gene end by 8 bases; junction bases not matched to a gene: 6. The CDR3 extends over 15 amino acids. DNA of the CDR3: TGTGCCAGCAGCTTAGCGGCGGGACAGGGGTCCGGCTACACCTTC. This sequence encodes CASSLAAGQGSGYTF.

The rearrangement links TRBV4-3 to TRBJ1-1; no reliable D call. The germline gives CDR1 LGHNA, CDR2 YSLEER. V was trimmed by 0 bases and J by 8 bases, leaving 4 bases between them. The CDR3 spans 11 residues. For the CDR3, the DNA is TGCGCCAGCAGCCAAGATACCGAAGCTTTCTTT. Its translation: CASSQDTEAFF.

The chain employs TRBV12-5 and TRBJ2-1; 9 bases fit TRBD2. Trimming at V came to 0 bases and at J to 6 bases, leaving 15 bases not matched to a gene. CDR1 and CDR2 from the germline V gene are LGHNT and FRNRAP. This CDR3 is built from 19 residues. The CDR3 region is CASGLVFSGRGDLVNEQFF. As DNA, the CDR3 is TGTGCTAGTGGTTTGGTGTTTAGCGGGAGAGGGGACCTTGTCAATGAGCAGTTCTTC. Complete variable domain (other parts from reference TRBV12-5 and TRBJ2-1): DARVTQTPRHKVTEMGQEVTMRCQPILGHNTVFWYRQTMMQGLELLAYFRNRAPLDDSGMPKDRFSAEMPDATLATLKIQPSEPRDSAVYFCASGLVFSGRGDLVNEQFFGPGTRLTVL.